This T cell receptor beta chain was documented in a study of blood T cell repertoires in COVID-19. Study-wide context: Spain, Italy and the United States supplied samples that represented acute and convalescent COVID-19.

This table comes from immunoSEQ multiplex PCR, and its TCRdb copy is limited to in-frame clones, with some not included. Of just over 300,000 clones in the sample, 70% to 90% were seen once. Participants, 18 to 89 years old, spanned more than 20 US areas. Trimming removed 0 bases at V and 2 bases at J, with 7 bases between. CDR1 is MNHEY and CDR2 is SMNVEV in the germline V gene (reference sequence). The CDR3 has 14 residues. This clonotype was obtained from a man aged 25-40 years who had recovered from COVID-19. The sequenced sample was PBMCs or T cells enriched from blood (not recorded which). The genes are TRBV27 and TRBJ1-2; D is unclear. The CDR3 spells CASSLSPRNYGYTF. The CDR3 nucleotides are TGTGCCAGCAGTTTATCTCCCAGGAACTATGGCTACACCTTC.